What follows are 13 T cell receptor beta chains derived from one specimen sequenced in a study of blood T cell repertoires in COVID-19. The protocol was immunoSEQ multiplex PCR, while the TCRdb copy is restricted to in-frame clones and leaves out a portion. This table has 120,000 to 150,000 clones, 85% to 90% appearing once. Sequenced material: PBMCs or T cells enriched from blood (not recorded which). The origin of the receptors is a woman aged 25 to 45 with acute COVID-19.

J is TRBJ2-3 and V is TRBV10-3; D is ambiguous. Germline V lookup: CDR1 ENHRY, CDR2 SYGVKD. V lost 3 bases to trimming and J lost 4 bases, with 8 bases between them. The CDR3 runs to 13 residues. The CDR3 is CAISDYQADTQYF. CDR3 in DNA: TGTGCCATCAGTGACTACCAGGCAGATACGCAGTATTTT.

With regard to this clone: The sample has other DNA sequences that encode this CDR3 too. The chain has TRBV29-1 and TRBJ1-3; no definite D call. Between the trimmed V and J ends, which lost 5 bases and 0 bases, there was a span of 11 bases. Germline-derived CDR1 and CDR2 are SQVTM and ANQGSEA. CDR3 length equals 14 residues. This CDR3 is CSVREVSSGNTIYF. The CDR3 nucleotides are TGCAGCGTTCGTGAGGTCAGCTCTGGAAACACCATATATTTT. The whole variable domain, remainder taken from reference TRBV29-1 and TRBJ1-3, is SAVISQKPSRDICQRGTSLTIQCQVDSQVTMMFWYRQQPGQSLTLIATANQGSEATYESGFVIDKFPISRPNLTFSTLTVSNMSPEDSSIYLCSVREVSSGNTIYFGEGSWLTVV.

The CDR3 coding sequence is TGTGCCAGCAGCTCAGGGGTTTTTGGAAACACCATATATTTT. This codes for CASSSGVFGNTIYF. The V gene is TRBV11-2, the J gene TRBJ1-3, with a weak D call TRBD1 (6 bases). V dropped 4 bases and J dropped 3 bases, with 10 bases sitting between them. The CDR3 contains 14 residues. Germline values: CDR1 SGHAT, CDR2 FQNNGV.

CDR3 coding DNA: TGTGCCAGCAGTGAAGGACAGGGGGTTTCACCCCTCCACTTT. It yields the protein CASSEGQGVSPLHF. This chain connects TRBV6-1 to TRBJ1-6, with TRBD1 matching over 9 bases. Germline CDR1 MNHNS, CDR2 SASEGT. With 1 base clipped from V and 9 bases from J, the junction kept 1 base outside the gene matches. This CDR3 has 14 amino acids.

The chain combines TRBV28 with TRBJ1-6, with unresolved D. The CDR3 sequence is 14 residues long. CDR1 is MDHEN, CDR2 SYDVKM, per germline. V was shortened by 3 bases and J by 10 bases, with 13 bases between the two germline ends. The CDR3 nucleotides read TGTGCCAGCAGTTTGGCTGTGACTTACTCACCCCTCCACTTT. Its translation: CASSLAVTYSPLHF. The entire variable domain, with the rest obtained from reference TRBV28 and TRBJ1-6, is as follows: DVKVTQSSRYLVKRTGEKVFLECVQDMDHENMFWYRQDPGLGLRLIYFSYDVKMKEKGDIPEGYSVSREKKERFSLILESASTNQTSMYLCASSLAVTYSPLHFGNGTRLTVT.

V gene TRBV7-9 combines with J gene TRBJ2-5; 10 nucleotides match TRBD1. Germline loops: CDR1 SEHNR, CDR2 FQNEAQ (reference sequence). The V segment lost 6 bases and the J segment 2 bases; nucleotides outside the gene matches: 3. The CDR3 loop spans 14 amino acids. CDR3 bases: TGTGCCAGCAGGACAGGGGGCCCACAAGAGACCCAGTACTTC. It encodes CASRTGGPQETQYF. The full variable domain, its missing parts supplied by reference TRBV7-9 and TRBJ2-5, is DTGVSQNPRHKITKRGQNVTFRCDPISEHNRLYWYRQTLGQGPEFLTYFQNEAQLEKSRLLSDRFSAERPKGSFSTLEIQRTEQGDSAMYLCASRTGGPQETQYFGPGTRLLVL.

V gene TRBV7-9 combines with J gene TRBJ2-3, with 10 bases that match TRBD2. Trimming cost V 5 bases and J 3 bases; bases outside gene matches: 8. Germline loops: CDR1 SEHNR, CDR2 FQNEAQ (reference sequence). The CDR3 length is 16 residues. CDR3 amino acids: CASSQYLAGVTDTQYF. As DNA, the CDR3 is TGTGCCAGCAGCCAATACCTAGCGGGAGTTACAGATACGCAGTATTTT.

V is TRBV5-1 and J is TRBJ1-5; TRBD1 matches at 7 bases. The ends lost 0 bases at V and 6 bases at J; junction bases unmatched: 6. The CDR3 loop spans 15 amino acids. Germline lookup yields CDR1 SGHRS and CDR2 YFSETQ. CDR3 in amino acids: CASSLGGTEGQPQHF. CDR3 DNA sequence: TGCGCCAGCAGCTTGGGGGGGACAGAGGGTCAGCCCCAGCATTTT. The whole variable domain, remainder taken from reference TRBV5-1 and TRBJ1-5, is KAGVTQTPRYLIKTRGQQVTLSCSPISGHRSVSWYQQTPGQGLQFLFEYFSETQRNKGNFPGRFSGRQFSNSRSEMNVSTLELGDSALYLCASSLGGTEGQPQHFGDGTRLSIL.

The CDR3 DNA reads TGCGCCAGCAGCTTGTCGGTCGCGGACAGGGGGAAAGAGACCCAGTACTTC. Translating gives CASSLSVADRGKETQYF. This sequence joins TRBV5-1 and TRBJ2-5; 10 nucleotides align to TRBD1. Losses at the gene ends were 1 base for V and 3 bases for J; bases not matched to a gene: 9. CDR1 and CDR2 from the germline V gene are SGHRS and YFSETQ. The CDR3 runs 17 residues.

Here the CDR3 reads CASKPRQGATEAFF. For the CDR3, the DNA is TGTGCCAGCAAGCCCAGACAGGGTGCGACTGAAGCTTTCTTT. This chain links TRBV7-2 with TRBJ1-1, with 7 nucleotides matching TRBD1. V was clipped by 7 bases and J by 5 bases; unmatched bases: 10. This CDR3 has 14 residues. Looked up from germline, CDR1 is SGHTA and CDR2 is FQGNSA.

The chain carries TRBV19 and TRBJ2-7; 8 nucleotides match TRBD2. This CDR3 has 15 residues. Looked up from germline, CDR1 is LNHDA and CDR2 is SQIVND (reference sequence). V dropped 6 bases and J dropped 3; count of bases not matched to a gene: 10. As DNA, the CDR3 is TGTGCCAGTAGCCCGACTAGCGTGACGTACTACGAGCAGTACTTC. This translates into CASSPTSVTYYEQYF.

V usage is TRBV28 and J usage is TRBJ1-5; 8 bases map to TRBD1. Germline assignment: CDR1 MDHEN and CDR2 SYDVKM. CDR3 length: 15 residues. Unmatched junction bases numbered 6, after V lost 5 bases and J lost 3 bases. The CDR3 DNA reads TGTGCCAGCAGTCCCCGGACAGGGTACAATCAGCCCCAGCATTTT. Protein sequence: CASSPRTGYNQPQHF.

The CDR3 region is CASSLMGASNQPQHF. In DNA form, the CDR3 reads TGTGCCAGCAGCTTGATGGGGGCAAGCAATCAGCCCCAGCATTTT. The chain carries TRBV5-5 and TRBJ1-5; tentatively, D is TRBD1 (6 bases). Trimming removed 1 base at V and 1 base at J, with 9 bases between. Germline lookup yields CDR1 SGHKS and CDR2 YYEKEE (reference sequence). This CDR3 is built from 15 residues.